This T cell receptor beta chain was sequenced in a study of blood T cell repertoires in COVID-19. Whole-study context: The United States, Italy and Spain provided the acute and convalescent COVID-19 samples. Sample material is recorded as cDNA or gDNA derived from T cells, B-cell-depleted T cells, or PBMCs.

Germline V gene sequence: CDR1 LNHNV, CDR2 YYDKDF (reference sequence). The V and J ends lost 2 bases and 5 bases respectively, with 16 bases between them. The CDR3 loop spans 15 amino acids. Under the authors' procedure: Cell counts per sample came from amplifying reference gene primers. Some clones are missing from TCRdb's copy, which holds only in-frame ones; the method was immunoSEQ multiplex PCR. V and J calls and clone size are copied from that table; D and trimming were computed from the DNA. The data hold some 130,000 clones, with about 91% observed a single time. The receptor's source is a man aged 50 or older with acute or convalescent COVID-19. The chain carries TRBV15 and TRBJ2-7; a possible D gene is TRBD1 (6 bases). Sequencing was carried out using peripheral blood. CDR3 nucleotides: TGTGCCACCAGCAGAACCCCCCAGGGGCTCGACGAGCAGTACTTC. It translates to CATSRTPQGLDEQYF.